This T cell receptor (beta chain) came from a study of CD8 T cells in Susac syndrome. Background on the study: The Susac syndrome patients that were sequenced included roughly 6 with active disease and roughly 8 in remission.

Random hexamers were used to reverse transcribe the RNA input (about 0.5 to 1 ug). TCRdb processed the immunoSEQ multiplex PCR reads anew with MiXCR; each CDR3 protein has one entry. The sample lists fewer than 200,000 distinct CDR3 sequences; 75% to 95% were seen once. Sequencing of TCR beta was performed on blood CD8+ T cells and on blood CD4+ T cells. The diagnostic criteria for definite or probable disease, as recently defined, were met by the patients with Susac syndrome. V was trimmed by 0 bases and J by 5 bases, leaving 5 bases between them. The germline gives CDR1 SGHRS, CDR2 YFSETQ. This CDR3 has 13 residues. The count of this clonotype is one.

This receptor was obtained from a human donor with Susac syndrome. The genes are TRBV5-1 and TRBJ2-2; D gene unclear. Material: CD4+ T cells from PBMCs. The DNA of the CDR3 is TGCGCCAGCAGCTTGGCGGAAACCGGGGAGCTGTTTTTT. Its protein product is CASSLAETGELFF.